A single sample is the source of the 2 T cell receptor beta chains below, sequenced in a study of T cell changes during pregnancy in multiple sclerosis. Sequencing used immunoSEQ multiplex PCR; TCRdb keeps in-frame clones, though not all of them. The sample records roughly 60,000 clones, around 90% being singletons. This specimen was peripheral blood, taken in the second trimester of pregnancy. These receptors were taken from a female donor in good health, enrolled as a control in a pregnancy study.

The V gene is TRBV5-1, the J gene TRBJ2-6; 7 bases fit TRBD1. This CDR3 spans 17 amino acids. From germline, CDR1 is SGHRS and CDR2 YFSETQ. V lost 5 bases to trimming and J lost 2 bases; unmatched junction nucleotides: 10. The CDR3 nucleotides read TGCGCCAGCAGGATATCGACAGGGCGAGCTGGGGCCAACGTCCTGACTTTC. This sequence encodes CASRISTGRAGANVLTF.

This clone was observed a single time. This chain uses TRBV6-4 with TRBJ2-7; D is perhaps TRBD1 (6 bases). Germline V gene data show CDR1 as MRHNA and CDR2 as SNTAGT. Trimming shortened V by 2 bases and J by 3 bases, and 11 bases separated the two germline ends. This CDR3 is built from 14 residues. CDR3 residues: CASSDKDRNYEQYF. CDR3 bases: TGTGCCAGCAGTGACAAAGACAGGAACTACGAGCAGTACTTC.